The entry that follows covers one T cell receptor beta chain sequence. The clone's antigen remains unknown. No per-base quality is available; no much larger clone lies one base away. The immunoSEQ Assay was the method used to sequence TCRbeta CDR3 regions. After extraction, genomic DNA underwent amplification by bias-controlled multiplex PCR, followed by high-throughput sequencing. The original methods were these. To quantify the absolute abundance of every unique TCRbeta CDR3 region, sequences were collapsed and filtered. T cell fraction was estimated by normalization of TCRbeta template counts to usable DNA, with usable DNA being measured through amplification of reference genes present in all nucleated cells. Repertoire TCRs were annotated as SARS-CoV-2-specific when V gene, CDR3 amino acid sequence and J gene were exactly matched to a known reactive TCR set. The reference SARS-CoV-2 TCR set came from MIRA and was filtered for enrichment in COVID-19-positive ImmuneCODE repertoires, removing public or cross-reactive TCRs. Using the MIRA antigens, annotated TCRs were further analysed by specific ORF or by position within an ORF. Breadth was defined as the number of annotated unique rearrangements divided by the total number of unique productive rearrangements, and depth was defined as the summed frequency of the annotated unique rearrangements. Group comparisons of TCR breadth used two-sided Wilcoxon rank-sum tests. TCRdb obtained this table from immuneACCESS and retained in-frame rearrangements with V and J assigned. These tables miss some clones; where compared with another copy, unresolved V genes account for less than half of the shortfall, and the remainder is unexplained. The D gene and trimming were derived from the DNA, and the V and J assignments and clone size from that table. For this sample there are roughly 150,000 clones; 86% appear just once. Of the sample, approximately 5.1% falls within the top ten clones.

These data come from a study of Ad26.COV2.S vaccination and SARS-CoV-2 variants (dated by TCRdb to about 2021). Background for the entire study: Sequencing of the TCRbeta repertoire served to evaluate the specificity and breadth of SARS-CoV-2-reactive T cell receptors following Ad26.COV2.S vaccination. The TCR-sequenced set comprised about 32 samples: some 19 Ad26.COV2.S vaccine recipients, 5 placebo recipients and 8 SARS-CoV-2 convalescent individuals. General conclusions and limits of the study: After vaccination, spike-specific CD8+ and CD4+ T cell responses were reported to show substantial breadth. Comparable non-spike TCR breadth was observed between vaccine and placebo recipients, consistent with only spike being contained in the vaccine. It was noted by the authors that total T cell responses may have been underestimated by the TCR breadth and depth analyses. Higher spike-specific TCR breadth was observed in Ad26.COV2.S recipients than in placebo recipients (P = 0.0014).

Sequences MGHRA (CDR1) and YSYEKL (CDR2) are obtained from the germline V gene. Deletion took 0 bases off V and 7 bases off J, with a span of 21 bases between the germline ends. From the cysteine up to the phenylalanine, the CDR3 has a length of 18 residues. This entry keeps only the CDR3 DNA: 54 bases, framed from base 1. The intended sense of this specimen's time point label: individuals recovered from natural SARS-CoV-2 infection. Sample: peripheral blood, taken after recovery from COVID-19. The source is a human donor who had recovered from COVID-19. The rearranged chain carries TRBV4-1 and TRBJ1-4; the D gene assignment is ambiguous. The DNA is TGCGCCAGCAGCCAAGAGGGAATCCTTTCGACGGACCTTGAAAAACTGTTTTTT. The translation is CASSQEGILSTDLEKLFF.